Listed here is a single T cell receptor beta chain. Its antigen is as yet unknown. Trimming shortened V by 2 bases and J by 8 bases, and 16 bases separated the two germline ends. The CDR3 sequence is 15 residues long. Germline-derived CDR1 and CDR2 are SGHDT and YYEEEE. This sample is part of a study of Ad26.COV2.S vaccination and SARS-CoV-2 variants. Across the whole study: Intramuscular Ad26.COV2.S at 5x10^10 or 1x10^11 viral particles.

TCRdb's table, derived via immunoSEQ multiplex PCR, lists solely in-frame clones and lacks some. The sample holds hundreds of thousands of clones, nearly 90% seen once. General observations from the study: From the TCR breadth and depth analyses, total T cell responses may have been underestimated.

As to treatment: around 19 received Ad26.COV2.S at low or high dose, single or two shots; 5 received placebo; per-sample allocation not given. Collection of the samples took place on day 63 after the first injection of vaccine or placebo. Whoever gave the sample was an adult aged 18-55 years in Boston. SARS-CoV-2 spike from the Wuhan strain was encoded by the vaccine, an Ad26 vector. The TCR was taken from a person aged 18-65 years who received the Ad26.COV2.S COVID-19 vaccine or a placebo. The sample was peripheral blood, taken in a trial of Ad26.COV2.S vaccine versus placebo. V usage is TRBV5-6 and J usage is TRBJ2-2; D perhaps matches TRBD2 (6 bases). The CDR3 loop reads CASSFPGRPQGELFF. The CDR3 DNA reads TGTGCCAGCAGCTTCCCTGGGAGGCCCCAGGGGGAGCTGTTTTTT.